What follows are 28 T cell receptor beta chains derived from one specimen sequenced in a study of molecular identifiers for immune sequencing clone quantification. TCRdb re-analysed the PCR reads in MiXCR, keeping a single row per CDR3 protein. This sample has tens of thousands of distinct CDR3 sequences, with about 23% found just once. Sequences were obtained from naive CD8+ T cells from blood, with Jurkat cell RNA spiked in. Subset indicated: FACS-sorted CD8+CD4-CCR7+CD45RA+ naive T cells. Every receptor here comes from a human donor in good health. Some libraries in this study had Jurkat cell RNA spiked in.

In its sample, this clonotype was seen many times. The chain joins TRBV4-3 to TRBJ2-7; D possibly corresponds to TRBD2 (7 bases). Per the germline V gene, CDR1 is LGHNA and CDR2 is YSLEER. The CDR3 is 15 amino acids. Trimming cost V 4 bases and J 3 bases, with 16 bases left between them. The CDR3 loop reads CASSPGRGGGYEQYF. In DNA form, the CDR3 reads TGCGCCAGCAGCCCAGGTAGAGGGGGGGGCTACGAGCAGTACTTC.

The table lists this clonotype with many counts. For the CDR3, the DNA is TGTGCCAGCAGGGACAGGGTTAAATCTGGAGATACGCAGTATTTT. This gives the protein CASRDRVKSGDTQYF. The genes are TRBV27 and TRBJ2-3; 8 nucleotides agree with TRBD1. The germline CDR1 and CDR2 sequences are MNHEY and SMNVEV (reference sequence). This CDR3 is built from 15 residues. V dropped 6 bases and J dropped 5; count of bases not matched to a gene: 10.

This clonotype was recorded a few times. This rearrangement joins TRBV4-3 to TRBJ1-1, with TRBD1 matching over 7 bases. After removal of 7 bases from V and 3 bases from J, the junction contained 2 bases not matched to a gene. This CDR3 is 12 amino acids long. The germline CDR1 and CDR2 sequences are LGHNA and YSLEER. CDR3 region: CASNTGDTEAFF. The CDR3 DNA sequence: TGCGCCAGCAACACAGGGGACACTGAAGCTTTCTTT.

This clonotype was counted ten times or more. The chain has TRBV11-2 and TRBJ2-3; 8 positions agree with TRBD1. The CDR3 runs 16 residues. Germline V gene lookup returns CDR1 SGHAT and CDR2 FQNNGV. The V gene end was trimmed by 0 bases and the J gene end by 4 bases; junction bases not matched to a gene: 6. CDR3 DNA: TGTGCCAGCAGCTTAGAACCAGGGGGCCCGCCAGATACGCAGTATTTT. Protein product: CASSLEPGGPPDTQYF.

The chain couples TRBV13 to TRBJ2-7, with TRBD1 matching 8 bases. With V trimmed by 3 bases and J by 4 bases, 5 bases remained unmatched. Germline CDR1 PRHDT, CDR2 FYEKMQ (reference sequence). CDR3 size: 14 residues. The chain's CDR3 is CASSLGRGPYEQYF. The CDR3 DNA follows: TGTGCCAGCAGCTTGGGCAGGGGGCCTTACGAGCAGTACTTC.

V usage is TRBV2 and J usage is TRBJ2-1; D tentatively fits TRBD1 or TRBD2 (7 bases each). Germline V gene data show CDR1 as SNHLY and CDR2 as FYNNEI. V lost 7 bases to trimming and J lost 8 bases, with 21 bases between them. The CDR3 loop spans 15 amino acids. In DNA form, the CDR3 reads TGTGCCAGCAAGGGGGCGGGAGAGGGTCGTTATGAGCAGTTCTTC. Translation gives CASKGAGEGRYEQFF.

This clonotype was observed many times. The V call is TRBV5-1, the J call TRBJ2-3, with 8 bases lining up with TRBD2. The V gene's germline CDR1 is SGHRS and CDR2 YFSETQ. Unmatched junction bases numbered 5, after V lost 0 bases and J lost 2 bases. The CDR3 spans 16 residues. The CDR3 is CASSLEAGGTTDTQYF. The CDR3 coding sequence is TGCGCCAGCAGCTTGGAGGCGGGGGGCACCACAGATACGCAGTATTTT.

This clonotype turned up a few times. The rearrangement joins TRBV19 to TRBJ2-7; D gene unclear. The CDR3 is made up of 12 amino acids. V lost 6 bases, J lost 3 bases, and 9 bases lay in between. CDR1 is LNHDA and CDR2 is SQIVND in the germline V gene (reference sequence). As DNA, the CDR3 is TGTGCCAGTAGCCACGGCGACTACGAGCAGTACTTC. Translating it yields CASSHGDYEQYF.

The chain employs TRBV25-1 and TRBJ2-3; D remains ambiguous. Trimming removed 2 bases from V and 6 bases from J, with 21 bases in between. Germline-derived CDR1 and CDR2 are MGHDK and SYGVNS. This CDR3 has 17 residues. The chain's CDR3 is CASSEERSGLGQDTQYF. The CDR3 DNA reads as TGTGCCAGCAGTGAAGAGCGATCGGGCCTAGGGCAGGATACGCAGTATTTT.

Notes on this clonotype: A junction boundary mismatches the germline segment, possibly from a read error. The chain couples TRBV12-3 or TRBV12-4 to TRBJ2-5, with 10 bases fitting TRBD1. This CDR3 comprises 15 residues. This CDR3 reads CASSLGQGAVETQCF. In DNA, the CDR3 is TGTGCCAGCAGTTTAGGACAGGGGGCCGTCGAGACCCAGTGCTTC.

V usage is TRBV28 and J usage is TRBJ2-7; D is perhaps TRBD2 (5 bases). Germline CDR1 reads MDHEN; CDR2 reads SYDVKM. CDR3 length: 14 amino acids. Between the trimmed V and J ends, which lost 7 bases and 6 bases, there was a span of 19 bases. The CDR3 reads CASTMDGGPAEQYF. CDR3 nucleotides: TGTGCCAGCACCATGGACGGAGGACCGGCCGAGCAGTACTTC.

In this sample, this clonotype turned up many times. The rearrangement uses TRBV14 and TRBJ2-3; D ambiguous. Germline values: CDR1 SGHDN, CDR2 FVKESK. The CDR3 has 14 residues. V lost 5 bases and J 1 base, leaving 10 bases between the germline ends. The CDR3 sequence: CASSGSRRTDTQYF. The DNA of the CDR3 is TGTGCCAGCAGCGGAAGTAGGCGCACAGATACGCAGTATTTT.

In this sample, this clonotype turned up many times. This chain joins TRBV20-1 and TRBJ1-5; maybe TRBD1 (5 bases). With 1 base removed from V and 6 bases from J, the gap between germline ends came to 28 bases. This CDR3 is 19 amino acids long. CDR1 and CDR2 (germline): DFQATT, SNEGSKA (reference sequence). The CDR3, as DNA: TGCAGTGCTAGAGCAAGGGGCTCCCGCTTGGTGGTTTTAGGTCAGCCCCAGCATTTT. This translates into CSARARGSRLVVLGQPQHF.

CDR3 sequence: CASSLSAGGSSGANVLTF. As DNA, the CDR3 is TGTGCCAGCAGCTTGTCGGCAGGGGGCAGCTCTGGGGCCAACGTCCTGACTTTC. The genes are TRBV5-5 and TRBJ2-6; 8 bases agree with TRBD1. The CDR3 totals 18 residues. Germline-derived CDR1 and CDR2 are SGHKS and YYEKEE (reference sequence). V shed 1 base, J shed 0 bases, and the junction held 6 bases outside the gene matches.

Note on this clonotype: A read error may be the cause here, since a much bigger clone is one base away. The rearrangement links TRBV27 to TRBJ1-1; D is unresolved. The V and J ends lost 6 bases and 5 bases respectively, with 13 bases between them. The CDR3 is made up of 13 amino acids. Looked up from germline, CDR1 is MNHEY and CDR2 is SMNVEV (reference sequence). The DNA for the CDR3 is TGTGCCAGCAGACCAGGACGGGGAACTGAAGCTTTCTTT. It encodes CASRPGRGTEAFF.

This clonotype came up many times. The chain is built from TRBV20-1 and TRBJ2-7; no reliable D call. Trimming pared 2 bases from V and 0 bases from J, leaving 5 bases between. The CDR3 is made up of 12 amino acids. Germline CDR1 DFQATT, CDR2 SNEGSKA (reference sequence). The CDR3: CSARSVSYEQYF. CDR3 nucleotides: TGCAGTGCTAGAAGCGTCTCCTACGAGCAGTACTTC.

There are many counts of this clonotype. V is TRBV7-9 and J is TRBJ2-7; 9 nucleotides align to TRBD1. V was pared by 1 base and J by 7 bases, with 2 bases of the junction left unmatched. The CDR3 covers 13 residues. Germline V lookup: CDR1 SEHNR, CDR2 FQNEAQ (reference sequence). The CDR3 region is CASSLGGTGEQYF. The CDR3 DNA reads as TGTGCCAGCAGCTTAGGGGGGACAGGGGAGCAGTACTTC.

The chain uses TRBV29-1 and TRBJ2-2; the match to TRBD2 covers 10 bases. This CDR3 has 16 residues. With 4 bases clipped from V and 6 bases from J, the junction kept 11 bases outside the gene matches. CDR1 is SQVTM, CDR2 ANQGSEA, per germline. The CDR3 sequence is CSVGGDPGTSAGELFF. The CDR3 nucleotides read TGCAGCGTTGGGGGGGATCCCGGGACTAGCGCCGGGGAGCTGTTTTTT.

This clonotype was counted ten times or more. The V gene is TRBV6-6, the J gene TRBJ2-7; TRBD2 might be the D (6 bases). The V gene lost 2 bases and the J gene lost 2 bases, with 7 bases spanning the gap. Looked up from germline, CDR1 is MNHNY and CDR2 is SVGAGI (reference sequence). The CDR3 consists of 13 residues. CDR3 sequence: CASSYGGTYEQYF. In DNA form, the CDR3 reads TGTGCCAGCAGTTACGGGGGGACCTACGAGCAGTACTTC.

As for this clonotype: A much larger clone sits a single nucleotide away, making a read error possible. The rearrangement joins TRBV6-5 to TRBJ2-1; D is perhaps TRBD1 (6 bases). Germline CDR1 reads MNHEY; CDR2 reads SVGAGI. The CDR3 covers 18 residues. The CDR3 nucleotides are TGTGCCAGCAGCTCAACGACCTCGACAGGCAATCCCTACAATGATCAGTTCTTC. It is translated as CASSSTTSTGNPYNDQFF.

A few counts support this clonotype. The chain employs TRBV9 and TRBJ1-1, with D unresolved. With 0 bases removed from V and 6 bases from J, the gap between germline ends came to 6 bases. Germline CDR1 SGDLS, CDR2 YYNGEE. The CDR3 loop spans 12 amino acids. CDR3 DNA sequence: TGTGCCAGCAGCGTAGAAGGAGCTGAAGCTTTCTTT. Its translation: CASSVEGAEAFF.

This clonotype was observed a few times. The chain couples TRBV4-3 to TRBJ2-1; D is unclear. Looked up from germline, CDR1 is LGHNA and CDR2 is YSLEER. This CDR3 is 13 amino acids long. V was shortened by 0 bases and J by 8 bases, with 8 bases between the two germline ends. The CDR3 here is CASSQETGYEQFF. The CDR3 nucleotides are TGCGCCAGCAGCCAAGAAACCGGGTATGAGCAGTTCTTC.

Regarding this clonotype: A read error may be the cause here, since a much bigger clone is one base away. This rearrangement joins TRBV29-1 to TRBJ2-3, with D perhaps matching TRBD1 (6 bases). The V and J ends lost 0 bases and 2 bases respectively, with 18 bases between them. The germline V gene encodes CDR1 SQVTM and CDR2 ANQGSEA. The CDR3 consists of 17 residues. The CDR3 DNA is TGCAGCGTTGAAGAATTGGACAGACGCCGCTACACAGATACGCAGTATTTT. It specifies CSVEELDRRRYTDTQYF.

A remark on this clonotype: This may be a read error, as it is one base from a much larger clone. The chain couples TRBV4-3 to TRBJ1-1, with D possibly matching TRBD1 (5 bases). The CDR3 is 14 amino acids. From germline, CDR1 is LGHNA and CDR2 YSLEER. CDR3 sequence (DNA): TGCGCCAGCAGCCAAGATCGAGGGGTAGGTGAAGTTTTCTTT. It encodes CASSQDRGVGEVFF.

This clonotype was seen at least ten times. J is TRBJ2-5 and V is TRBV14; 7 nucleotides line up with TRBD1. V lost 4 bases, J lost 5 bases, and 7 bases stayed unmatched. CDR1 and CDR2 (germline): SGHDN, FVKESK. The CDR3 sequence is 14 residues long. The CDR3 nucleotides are TGTGCCAGCAGCCTGCCCGGGACAGTGGAGACCCAGTACTTC. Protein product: CASSLPGTVETQYF. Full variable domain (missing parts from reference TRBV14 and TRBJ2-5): EAGVTQFPSHSVIEKGQTVTLRCDPISGHDNLYWYRRVMGKEIKFLLHFVKESKQDESGMPNNRFLAERTGGTYSTLKVQPAELEDSGVYFCASSLPGTVETQYFGPGTRLLVL.

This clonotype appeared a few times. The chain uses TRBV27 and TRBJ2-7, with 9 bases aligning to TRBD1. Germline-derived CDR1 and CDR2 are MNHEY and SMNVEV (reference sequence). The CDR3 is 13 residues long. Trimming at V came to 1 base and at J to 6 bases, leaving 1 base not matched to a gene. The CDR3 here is CASSLYRGREQYF. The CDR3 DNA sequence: TGTGCCAGCAGTTTATACAGGGGGCGCGAGCAGTACTTC.

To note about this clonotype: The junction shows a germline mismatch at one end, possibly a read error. The DNA for the CDR3 is TGCGCCAGTAGGAACTTCTACAGTGAGCAGTTCTTC. Its translation: CASRNFYSEQFF. V and J are TRBV4-3 and TRBJ2-1; D is unclear. This CDR3 contains 12 residues. Germline V gives CDR1 LGHNA, CDR2 YSLEER.

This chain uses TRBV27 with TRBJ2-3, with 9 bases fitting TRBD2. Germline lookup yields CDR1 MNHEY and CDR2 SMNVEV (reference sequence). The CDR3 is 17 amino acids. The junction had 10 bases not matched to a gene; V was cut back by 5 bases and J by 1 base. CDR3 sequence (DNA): TGTGCCAGCAGTGCCGGGACTAGCCTTTACCGCACAGATACGCAGTATTTT. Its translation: CASSAGTSLYRTDTQYF.